This entry is about one TCR beta chain. V lost 5 bases and J 5 bases, leaving 12 bases between the germline ends. Germline loops: CDR1 ENHRY, CDR2 SYGVKD. This CDR3 contains 14 residues. The source of the sample is a study of blood T cell repertoires in COVID-19. Here immunoSEQ multiplex PCR was the method, and the copy in TCRdb shows in-frame clones only, minus some. This sample has approximately 240,000 clones; 75% to 95% occur once, and the top ten carry 1.9%. This TCR came from a woman under 30 who had recovered from COVID-19. What was sequenced was PBMCs or T cells enriched from blood (not recorded which). The chain employs TRBV10-3 and TRBJ2-2, with D possibly matching TRBD1 (5 bases). The CDR3 nucleotides are TGTGCCATCAGTCCCAGACCAGGGACCGGGGAGCTGTTTTTT. Encoded protein: CAISPRPGTGELFF.